The 23 T cell receptor beta chains presented below share a single source sample, sequenced in a study of T cell changes during pregnancy in multiple sclerosis. Assay used: immunoSEQ multiplex PCR; TCRdb lists only in-frame clones, some missing. In the table there are tens of thousands of clones, approximately 90% of which are singletons. The sample here was CD8+ T cells from peripheral blood mononuclear cells, taken after pregnancy. Receptors were obtained from a female donor in good health, enrolled as a control in a pregnancy study.

The chain employs TRBV30 and TRBJ1-5; no clear D. The CDR3 covers 13 residues. V was clipped by 4 bases and J by 2 bases, with 9 bases between them. Germline assignment: CDR1 GTSNPN and CDR2 SVGIG (reference sequence). CDR3 loop: CAWNIGGNQPQHF. The CDR3 DNA is TGTGCCTGGAATATCGGGGGCAATCAGCCCCAGCATTTT.

The chain couples TRBV29-1 to TRBJ1-2, with D unclear. CDR3 size: 10 residues. CDR1 and CDR2 from the germline V gene are SQVTM and ANQGSEA. V lost 7 bases and J lost 6, with 9 bases in between. CDR3 sequence: CSALDDGYTF. DNA for the CDR3: TGCAGCGCCCTAGATGATGGCTACACCTTC.

This clone occurred once. The CDR3 protein is CASSWVSGGVEQYF. The CDR3 DNA reads TGTGCCAGCAGTTGGGTTAGCGGGGGGGTCGAGCAGTACTTC. The chain employs TRBV27 and TRBJ2-7; 11 bases are a match to TRBD2. The CDR3 runs to 14 residues. The V segment lost 4 bases and the J segment 6 bases; nucleotides outside the gene matches: 5. CDR1 is MNHEY and CDR2 is SMNVEV in the germline V gene (reference sequence).

This sequence joins TRBV4-2 and TRBJ1-2, with TRBD1 matching 7 bases. This CDR3 region has 15 residues. Germline assignment: CDR1 LGHNA and CDR2 YNFKEQ. V trimming: 5 bases; J trimming: 7 bases; junction bases outside the gene matches: 13. The CDR3 sequence is CASSSPTGAKGGYTF. DNA of the CDR3: TGTGCCAGCAGCTCACCCACAGGGGCTAAGGGTGGCTACACCTTC.

The chain employs TRBV13 and TRBJ2-7, with 13 bases fitting TRBD2. This CDR3 comprises 17 residues. Germline V gives CDR1 PRHDT, CDR2 FYEKMQ (reference sequence). V trimming: 0 bases; J trimming: 1 base; junction bases outside the gene matches: 3. CDR3 coding DNA: TGTGCCAGCAGCTTAGGTCGGACTAGCGGGGGTTCCTACGAGCAGTACTTC. Amino acid sequence: CASSLGRTSGGSYEQYF.

This chain links TRBV6-5 with TRBJ2-7; D is perhaps TRBD1 (5 bases). V was trimmed by 5 bases and J by 5 bases, leaving 10 bases between them. CDR1 is MNHEY, CDR2 SVGAGI, per germline. The CDR3 runs 12 residues. CDR3 residues: CASSREGDEQYF. As DNA, the CDR3 is TGTGCCAGCAGTAGAGAAGGGGACGAGCAGTACTTC.

V is TRBV5-6 and J is TRBJ1-2; D is undetermined. The germline V gene has CDR1 SGHDT and CDR2 YYEEEE. The CDR3 is 17 amino acids. V dropped 4 bases and J dropped 3 bases, with 22 bases sitting between them. Written as DNA, the CDR3 is TGTGCCAGCAGCCACAACCGACCACAGAAAAACTACTATGGCTACACCTTC. This codes for CASSHNRPQKNYYGYTF.

The chain combines TRBV7-9 with TRBJ1-6; 8 bases line up with TRBD1. J gave up 4 bases and V 9 bases, and 5 bases lay outside the gene matches. This CDR3 is 14 amino acids long. Germline-derived CDR1 and CDR2 are SEHNR and FQNEAQ (reference sequence). This CDR3 is CASRDRRYNSPLHF. The CDR3 coding sequence is TGTGCCAGTAGGGACAGGCGGTATAATTCACCCCTCCACTTT.

The chain is built from TRBV4-1 and TRBJ2-3, with 9 bases fitting TRBD2. The V gene's germline CDR1 is MGHRA and CDR2 YSYEKL. This CDR3 comprises 16 residues. V was pared by 0 bases and J by 0 bases, with 1 base of the junction left unmatched. Here the CDR3 DNA reads TGCGCCAGCAGCCAAGAGCTAGCGGGAAGCACAGATACGCAGTATTTT. Residues: CASSQELAGSTDTQYF.

This clone turned up a few times. The rearrangement joins TRBV5-4 to TRBJ1-1; TRBD1 is a possible D gene (5 bases). Germline V CDR1 and CDR2: SGHNT, YYREEE (reference sequence). CDR3 size: 14 residues. The ends were cut back, 2 bases at V and 1 base at J, with 9 bases in the middle. The CDR3 sequence: CASSFRTRNTEAFF. DNA of the CDR3: TGTGCCAGCAGCTTTAGGACACGGAACACTGAAGCTTTCTTT.

In this sample, this clone turned up a few times. The V gene is TRBV10-3, the J gene TRBJ1-2; possible D gene TRBD1, 5 bases. Looked up from germline, CDR1 is ENHRY and CDR2 is SYGVKD. The V end lost 2 bases, the J end lost 6 bases, and 7 bases lay between the germline ends. The CDR3 runs to 12 residues. CDR3 nucleotide sequence: TGTGCCATCAGTGAGAAAGGGGATGGCTACACCTTC. Its translation: CAISEKGDGYTF.

This clone was picked up a small number of times. The chain combines TRBV5-6 with TRBJ2-7; perhaps TRBD2 as D (5 bases). The germline V gene encodes CDR1 SGHDT and CDR2 YYEEEE. Trimming took 6 bases from V and 3 from J, leaving 13 bases between them. The CDR3 runs to 13 residues. CDR3 amino acids: CASNGGRFYEQYF. Here the CDR3 DNA reads TGTGCCAGCAACGGAGGTAGGTTCTACGAGCAGTACTTC.

CDR3 protein: CASSQKGGNTEAFF. DNA for the CDR3: TGCGCCAGCAGCCAAAAAGGAGGGAACACTGAAGCTTTCTTT. This chain joins TRBV4-3 and TRBJ1-1, with D unresolved. CDR1 and CDR2 from the germline V gene are LGHNA and YSLEER. This CDR3 is built from 14 residues. The V end was cut by 2 bases, the J end by 1 base, with 8 bases between.

The rearrangement links TRBV11-2 to TRBJ2-2; TRBD1 matches 11 bases. The CDR3 consists of 17 residues. Trimming cost V 7 bases and J 3 bases; bases outside gene matches: 10. Germline V gene lookup returns CDR1 SGHAT and CDR2 FQNNGV. This chain's CDR3 is CASTPRRTGGDTGELFF. Written as DNA, the CDR3 is TGTGCCAGCACCCCCCGAAGGACAGGGGGCGACACCGGGGAGCTGTTTTTT.

The chain is built from TRBV9 and TRBJ2-1; 7 bases map to TRBD2. Germline V CDR1 and CDR2: SGDLS, YYNGEE. V lost 4 bases, J lost 8 bases, and 18 bases stayed unmatched. There are 17 residues in the CDR3. CDR3 amino acids: CASSTTKWAGDTHEQFF. The CDR3 coding sequence is TGTGCCAGCAGCACAACAAAATGGGCGGGGGATACCCATGAGCAGTTCTTC. The full variable domain, in which reference TRBV9 and TRBJ2-1 provide the parts outside the CDR3, is DSGVTQTPKHLITATGQRVTLRCSPRSGDLSVYWYQQSLDQGLQFLIQYYNGEERAKGNILERFSAQQFPDLHSELNLSSLELGDSALYFCASSTTKWAGDTHEQFFGPGTRLTVL.

This sequence joins TRBV27 and TRBJ2-3; D gene unclear. This CDR3 has 13 residues. Trimming took off 3 bases at V and 2 bases at J, with 6 bases between the two ends. CDR1 is MNHEY and CDR2 is SMNVEV in the germline V gene (reference sequence). CDR3 residues: CASSFGVTDTQYF. CDR3 bases: TGTGCCAGCAGTTTTGGAGTCACAGATACGCAGTATTTT.

The rearrangement uses TRBV7-3 and TRBJ1-2, with 8 nucleotides matching TRBD1. This CDR3 has 12 residues. V dropped 5 bases and J dropped 6; count of bases not matched to a gene: 2. Germline lookup yields CDR1 SGHTA and CDR2 FQGTGA. In nucleotides, the CDR3 is TGTGCCAGCAGCCGGACAGGGCATGGCTACACCTTC. It specifies CASSRTGHGYTF.

The DNA of the CDR3 is TGCGCCAGCAGCCAAGCGGAGGGGAGTGGGGCCAACGTCCTGACTTTC. Its protein is CASSQAEGSGANVLTF. The chain combines TRBV4-3 with TRBJ2-6; a possible D gene is TRBD2 (6 bases). The CDR3 is 16 residues long. V gave up 1 base and J gave up 3 bases, with 10 bases separating them. In germline, CDR1 is LGHNA, CDR2 YSLEER.

The chain combines TRBV9 with TRBJ2-2; D is possibly TRBD1 (5 bases). There are 15 residues in the CDR3. Germline CDR1 SGDLS, CDR2 YYNGEE. Between the trimmed V and J ends, which lost 0 bases and 6 bases, there was a span of 12 bases. The CDR3 loop is CASSVEGRAAGELFF. CDR3 nucleotide sequence: TGTGCCAGCAGCGTAGAGGGCAGGGCGGCCGGGGAGCTGTTTTTT.

The chain links TRBV11-2 to TRBJ1-5; D unclear. The CDR3 loop spans 12 amino acids. Germline V gives CDR1 SGHAT, CDR2 FQNNGV. V lost 5 bases and J lost 3, with 5 bases in between. The CDR3 spells CASSHYNQPQHF. The CDR3 DNA follows: TGTGCCAGCAGCCACTACAATCAGCCCCAGCATTTT.

This rearrangement joins TRBV7-9 to TRBJ1-3; 8 nucleotides align to TRBD1. The V gene's germline CDR1 is SEHNR and CDR2 FQNEAQ (reference sequence). Trimming took 5 bases from V and 2 from J; bases not matched to a gene: 5. The CDR3 contains 15 residues. In DNA, the CDR3 is TGTGCCAGCAGCCCCCGGACAGGGCCTGGAAACACCATATATTTT. Amino acid sequence: CASSPRTGPGNTIYF.

The V gene is TRBV28, the J gene TRBJ2-7; D perhaps matches TRBD1 (7 bases). Germline CDR1 MDHEN, CDR2 SYDVKM. The CDR3 extends over 14 amino acids. The V and J ends lost 7 bases and 3 bases respectively, with 16 bases between them. CDR3 bases: TGTGCCAGCAAAGGGCGGGACAGCCTCTACGAGCAGTACTTC. This encodes CASKGRDSLYEQYF.

The rearrangement links TRBV19 to TRBJ2-2; 9 bases align to TRBD2. The CDR3 length is 18 residues. J lost 6 bases, V lost 3 bases, and 14 bases had no gene match. Germline V gives CDR1 LNHDA, CDR2 SQIVND (reference sequence). The CDR3 spells CASSIQDRGGGAPGELFF. For the CDR3, the DNA is TGTGCCAGTAGTATCCAGGATAGGGGCGGGGGGGCCCCCGGGGAGCTGTTTTTT.